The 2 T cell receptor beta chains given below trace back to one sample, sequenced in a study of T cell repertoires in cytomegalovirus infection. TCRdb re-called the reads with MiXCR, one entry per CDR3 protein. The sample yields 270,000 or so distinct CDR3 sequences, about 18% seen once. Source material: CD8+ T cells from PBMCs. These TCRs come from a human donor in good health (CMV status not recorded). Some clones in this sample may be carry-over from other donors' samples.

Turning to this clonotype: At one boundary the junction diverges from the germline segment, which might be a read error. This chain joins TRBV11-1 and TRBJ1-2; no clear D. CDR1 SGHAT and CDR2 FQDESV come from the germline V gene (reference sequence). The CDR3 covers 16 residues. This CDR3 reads CASSPDGNRPYYGYTF. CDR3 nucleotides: TGTGCCAGCAGCCCGGACGGGAATCGCCCTTACTATGGCTATACCTTC.

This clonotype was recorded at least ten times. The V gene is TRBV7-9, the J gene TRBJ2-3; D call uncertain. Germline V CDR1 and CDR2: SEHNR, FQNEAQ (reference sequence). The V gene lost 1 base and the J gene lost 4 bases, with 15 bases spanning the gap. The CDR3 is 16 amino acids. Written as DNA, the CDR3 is TGTGCCAGCAGCTTAGACGGCGGTCGTTGGGCAGATACGCAGTATTTT. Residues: CASSLDGGRWADTQYF. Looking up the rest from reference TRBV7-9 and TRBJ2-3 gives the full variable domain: DTGVSQNPRHKITKRGQNVTFRCDPISEHNRLYWYRQTLGQGPEFLTYFQNEAQLEKSRLLSDRFSAERPKGSFSTLEIQRTEQGDSAMYLCASSLDGGRWADTQYFGPGTRLTVL.